Following are 26 T cell receptor beta chains from one sample sequenced in a study of PD-L1 blockade in urothelial cancer. Only in-frame clones appear in the TCRdb table, and some are missing; sequencing was by immunoSEQ multiplex PCR. The data hold 35,000 to 45,000 clones, with roughly a third observed a single time. The sequenced sample was tumor tissue, obtained before atezolizumab (anti-PD-L1) treatment. These receptors were obtained from a man in his sixties with urothelial cancer.

This clone has a handful of counts. The V gene is TRBV13, the J gene TRBJ2-2; D tentatively reads TRBD1 or TRBD2 (5 bases each). With 6 bases removed from V and 3 bases from J, the gap between germline ends came to 8 bases. The CDR3 sequence is 13 residues long. Per germline, CDR1 PRHDT and CDR2 FYEKMQ (reference sequence). In DNA form, the CDR3 reads TGTGCCAGCAGACGAGGGGACACCGGGGAGCTGTTTTTT. Amino acids: CASRRGDTGELFF.

The table lists this clone with a count of one. The chain is built from TRBV29-1 and TRBJ2-2, with TRBD1 as a possible D gene (5 bases). Trimming took off 4 bases at V and 4 bases at J, with 10 bases between the two ends. There are 13 residues in the CDR3. CDR1 and CDR2 (germline): SQVTM, ANQGSEA. CDR3 in amino acids: CSVANRGTGELFF. CDR3 DNA sequence: TGCAGCGTTGCGAATAGGGGCACCGGGGAGCTGTTTTTT.

This chain joins TRBV6-7 and TRBJ2-1; D is ambiguous. TRBV6-7 is marked as an open reading frame, function uncertain. CDR3 length: 14 amino acids. V lost 5 bases, J lost 2 bases, and 10 bases lay in between. CDR3 amino acids: CASSVRKAYNEQFF. The CDR3, as DNA: TGTGCCAGCAGTGTGAGGAAGGCCTACAATGAGCAGTTCTTC.

The chain combines TRBV28 with TRBJ1-4, with 9 bases identical to TRBD1. This CDR3 has 14 residues. Germline CDR1 is MDHEN and CDR2 is SYDVKM. Unmatched junction bases numbered 6, after V lost 6 bases and J lost 7 bases. CDR3 region: CASRATGGVEKLFF. CDR3 DNA sequence: TGTGCCAGCAGGGCGACAGGGGGTGTTGAAAAACTGTTTTTT.

The chain is built from TRBV18 and TRBJ2-2; D possibly corresponds to TRBD2 (6 bases). Deletions cut 7 bases from V and 3 bases from J, with 15 bases between. Germline CDR1 reads KGHSH; CDR2 reads LQKENI. This CDR3 comprises 15 residues. The CDR3 protein is CASFTTGTHTGELFF. DNA for the CDR3: TGTGCCAGCTTCACCACCGGGACTCACACCGGGGAGCTGTTTTTT.

The J gene is TRBJ1-1, the V gene TRBV28; the D gene is possibly TRBD1 (5 bases). The length of the CDR3 is 15 residues. From germline, CDR1 is MDHEN and CDR2 SYDVKM. V was trimmed by 8 bases and J by 1 base, leaving 17 bases between them. DNA of the CDR3: TGTGCCAGCCCTCCGAGCGGGGCGACGAACACTGAAGCTTTCTTT. This encodes CASPPSGATNTEAFF.

V gene TRBV28 combines with J gene TRBJ2-7; TRBD1 aligns across 8 bases. The CDR3 loop spans 15 amino acids. Germline-derived CDR1 and CDR2 are MDHEN and SYDVKM. After removal of 6 bases from V and 2 bases from J, the junction contained 9 bases not matched to a gene. The CDR3 DNA reads TGTGCCAGCAGCGGCGGACAGGGCAAAGCCTACGAGCAGTACTTC. Its protein product is CASSGGQGKAYEQYF.

This clone has a handful of counts. The rearrangement links TRBV27 to TRBJ1-4, with TRBD1 matching 9 bases. The ends lost 6 bases at V and 6 bases at J; junction bases unmatched: 8. In germline, CDR1 is MNHEY, CDR2 SMNVEV (reference sequence). The CDR3 is 15 residues long. DNA for the CDR3: TGTGCCAGCAGCGGGACAGGGTTCAGATATGAAAAACTGTTTTTT. Its protein product is CASSGTGFRYEKLFF.

The chain carries TRBV12-5 and TRBJ2-3; D is perhaps TRBD1 (5 bases). V lost 0 bases and J lost 6, with 16 bases in between. CDR1 LGHNT and CDR2 FRNRAP come from the germline V gene. This CDR3 spans 16 amino acids. CDR3 nucleotides: TGTGCTAGTGGTTTGGTATATGGGGCAGCCCTTGATACGCAGTATTTT. Translating it yields CASGLVYGAALDTQYF.

This clone turned up a few times. The J gene is TRBJ2-7, the V gene TRBV12-5; D ambiguous. Germline values: CDR1 LGHNT, CDR2 FRNRAP. The CDR3 totals 15 residues. Between the trimmed V and J ends, which lost 0 bases and 3 bases, there was a span of 12 bases. Here the CDR3 reads CASGLVPQRDYEQYF. In DNA form, the CDR3 reads TGTGCTAGTGGTTTGGTACCACAGAGAGACTACGAGCAGTACTTC. The full variable domain, in which reference TRBV12-5 and TRBJ2-7 provide the parts outside the CDR3, is DARVTQTPRHKVTEMGQEVTMRCQPILGHNTVFWYRQTMMQGLELLAYFRNRAPLDDSGMPKDRFSAEMPDATLATLKIQPSEPRDSAVYFCASGLVPQRDYEQYFGPGTRLTVT.

The chain is built from TRBV10-3 and TRBJ1-6, with TRBD1 identical over 8 bases. V lost 2 bases to trimming and J lost 7 bases; unmatched junction nucleotides: 7. Looked up from germline, CDR1 is ENHRY and CDR2 is SYGVKD. The CDR3 is made up of 16 amino acids. In DNA, the CDR3 is TGTGCCATCAGTGAGAGACCGGGACAGGAGAATTCACCCCTCCACTTT. Translating gives CAISERPGQENSPLHF.

V is TRBV11-3 and J is TRBJ2-1, with 7 bases aligning to TRBD2. Trimming cost V 5 bases and J 2 bases; bases outside gene matches: 6. The CDR3 runs to 15 residues. The germline V gene encodes CDR1 SGHNT and CDR2 YENEEA. The CDR3 loop is CASSPGGTAYNEQFF. In DNA, the CDR3 is TGTGCCAGCAGCCCGGGGGGAACTGCCTACAATGAGCAGTTCTTC.

This sequence joins TRBV25-1 and TRBJ1-6; no definite D call. This CDR3 spans 13 amino acids. Germline values: CDR1 MGHDK, CDR2 SYGVNS. The V and J ends lost 4 bases and 8 bases respectively, with 9 bases between them. The CDR3 sequence: CASSGTDYSPLHF. DNA of the CDR3: TGTGCCAGCAGTGGCACAGACTATTCACCCCTCCACTTT.

This clone appeared a few times. This CDR3 is CASSLETGGVYGYTF. CDR3 nucleotides: TGCGCCAGCAGCTTGGAAACAGGGGGCGTCTATGGCTACACCTTC. The V and J genes are TRBV5-1 and TRBJ1-2; 9 nucleotides agree with TRBD1. In germline, CDR1 is SGHRS, CDR2 YFSETQ. The CDR3 loop spans 15 amino acids. Trimming took 0 bases from V and 4 from J; bases not matched to a gene: 4.

The gene calls are TRBV15 and TRBJ2-7; 10 positions match TRBD1. The CDR3 totals 16 residues. The junction had 5 bases not matched to a gene; V was cut back by 2 bases and J by 1 base. From germline, CDR1 is LNHNV and CDR2 YYDKDF (reference sequence). Here the CDR3 reads CATSRQDRGLSYEQYF. DNA of the CDR3: TGTGCCACCAGCAGACAAGACAGGGGGCTTTCCTACGAGCAGTACTTC.

This chain joins TRBV6-8 and TRBJ1-4; TRBD1 aligns across 8 bases. The length of the CDR3 is 12 residues. V was clipped by 10 bases and J by 7 bases; unmatched bases: 5. Germline-derived CDR1 and CDR2 are MNHGY and SAAAGT. This CDR3 reads CAIRDRTEKLFF. For the CDR3, the DNA is TGTGCCATCAGGGACAGGACTGAAAAACTGTTTTTT.

As regards this clone: A nucleotide was unread or ambiguous, so the corresponding amino acid is written X. The rearrangement joins TRBV4-1 to TRBJ1-5, with D possibly matching TRBD1 (5 bases). Trimming left V 6 bases short and J 6 bases short, with 15 bases between. The CDR3 is 14 residues long. Germline V gene sequence: CDR1 MGHRA, CDR2 YSYEKL. The CDR3, as DNA: TGCGCCAGCAGYCAACAGGATGGGACTCAGCCCCAGCATTTT. Translation: CASXQQDGTQPQHF. The CDR3 reads in full as CASSQQDGTQPQHF.

J is TRBJ1-5 and V is TRBV18; D gene ambiguous. V was pared by 6 bases and J by 3 bases, with 21 bases between. This CDR3 spans 17 amino acids. Germline assignment: CDR1 KGHSH and CDR2 LQKENI. The CDR3 is CASSLSTRTATNQPQHF. Written as DNA, the CDR3 is TGTGCCAGCTCCCTTTCTACCCGGACGGCGACCAATCAGCCCCAGCATTTT.

This clone has only a few counts. Additional DNA sequences in this sample encode the identical CDR3. The genes are TRBV5-1 and TRBJ1-4, with D possibly TRBD1 on 5 matching bases. The V gene's germline CDR1 is SGHRS and CDR2 YFSETQ. CDR3 length: 14 residues. Trimming cost V 2 bases and J 2 bases, with 7 bases left between them. This chain's CDR3 is CASSLDSTNEKLFF. The CDR3, as DNA: TGCGCCAGCAGCTTAGACAGCACTAATGAAAAACTGTTTTTT. The entire variable domain, with the rest obtained from reference TRBV5-1 and TRBJ1-4, is as follows: KAGVTQTPRYLIKTRGQQVTLSCSPISGHRSVSWYQQTPGQGLQFLFEYFSETQRNKGNFPGRFSGRQFSNSRSEMNVSTLELGDSALYLCASSLDSTNEKLFFGSGTQLSVL.

This clone was seen more than once but under ten times. The chain combines TRBV5-1 with TRBJ2-3; 8 bases line up with TRBD2. The CDR3 is 18 residues long. From germline, CDR1 is SGHRS and CDR2 YFSETQ. J lost 11 bases, V lost 5 bases, and 25 bases had no gene match. The CDR3: CASRGLVIEPSPIKMQYF. CDR3 nucleotide sequence: TGCGCCAGCAGGGGACTAGTGATAGAACCATCTCCCATAAAGATGCAGTATTTT.

The CDR3 reads CASSSYSTITGELFF. The CDR3 DNA is TGTGCCAGCAGTTCCTACTCGACAATCACYGGGGAGCTGTTTTTT. The chain joins TRBV28 to TRBJ2-2; D unresolved. V shed 4 bases and J shed 8 bases, with 17 bases lying between them. This CDR3 region has 15 residues. Per the germline V gene, CDR1 is MDHEN and CDR2 is SYDVKM.

This clone was detected a few times. The J gene is TRBJ1-4, the V gene TRBV19; a weak D match, TRBD1 (5 bases). V lost 3 bases and J 4 bases, leaving 12 bases between the germline ends. The CDR3 loop spans 15 amino acids. From germline, CDR1 is LNHDA and CDR2 SQIVND (reference sequence). CDR3 nucleotide sequence: TGTGCCAGTAGTATCCGGGACGGGGGTAATGAAAAACTGTTTTTT. The encoded protein is CASSIRDGGNEKLFF.

This clone was counted only a few times. V usage is TRBV9 and J usage is TRBJ2-1; 7 nucleotides agree with TRBD1. In germline, CDR1 is SGDLS, CDR2 YYNGEE. The CDR3 loop spans 14 amino acids. The V segment lost 4 bases and the J segment 6 bases; nucleotides outside the gene matches: 7. The CDR3 DNA sequence: TGTGCCAGCAGCCAGGACGACAGGGCCAATGAGCAGTTCTTC. Encoded protein: CASSQDDRANEQFF.

Only a few counts were recorded for this clone. The chain recombines TRBV28 with TRBJ1-2, with 8 nucleotides matching TRBD1. V shed 2 bases, J shed 6 bases, and the junction held 8 bases outside the gene matches. The germline gives CDR1 MDHEN, CDR2 SYDVKM. This CDR3 region has 15 residues. CDR3 region: CASSLVKTGENGYTF. The CDR3 region has the DNA TGTGCCAGCAGTTTAGTCAAGACAGGGGAAAATGGCTACACCTTC.

The J gene is TRBJ2-2, the V gene TRBV5-1; 10 positions match TRBD1. This CDR3 has 15 amino acids. Germline loops: CDR1 SGHRS, CDR2 YFSETQ. The J segment lost 5 bases and the V segment lost 4 bases, leaving 5 bases of the junction unmatched. In nucleotides, the CDR3 is TGCGCCAGCAGCCAAATGGACAGGGGGACCGGGGAGCTGTTTTTT. Protein: CASSQMDRGTGELFF. The full variable domain, with the rest looked up from reference TRBV5-1 and TRBJ2-2, is KAGVTQTPRYLIKTRGQQVTLSCSPISGHRSVSWYQQTPGQGLQFLFEYFSETQRNKGNFPGRFSGRQFSNSRSEMNVSTLELGDSALYLCASSQMDRGTGELFFGEGSRLTVL.

The V and J genes are TRBV19 and TRBJ2-5; 8 bases agree with TRBD2. CDR1 is LNHDA, CDR2 SQIVND, per germline (reference sequence). The length of the CDR3 is 16 residues. V trimming: 3 bases; J trimming: 4 bases; junction bases outside the gene matches: 10. CDR3 loop: CASSILLAGGGETQYF. The CDR3 DNA is TGTGCCAGTAGTATCCTATTGGCGGGGGGTGGAGAGACCCAGTACTTC. The complete variable domain, with remaining parts taken from reference TRBV19 and TRBJ2-5, reads DGGITQSPKYLFRKEGQNVTLSCEQNLNHDAMYWYRQDPGQGLRLIYYSQIVNDFQKGDIAEGYSVSREKKESFPLTVTSAQKNPTAFYLCASSILLAGGGETQYFGPGTRLLVL.